One sample yielded the 10 T cell receptor beta chains listed below, sequenced in a study of T cell repertoires in aging, cancer and after chemotherapy. A mixed TRB-A/B primer pool amplified rearranged TRB by multiplex touch-down PCR. TCRdb redid the calling of the multiplex PCR reads with MiXCR, one entry per CDR3 protein. The sample has 9,300 or so distinct CDR3 sequences; roughly a quarter are singletons. Amplification of TCR beta used genomic DNA extracted from peripheral blood. The material sequenced was blood. These receptors were taken from a human donor with a blood cancer. The donor label of this sample is uncertain.

This clonotype rates as medium-sized (0.01 to 0.1%). The chain joins TRBV12-3 or TRBV12-4 to TRBJ2-3, with a weak D call TRBD1 (5 bases). This CDR3 is 15 amino acids long. Between the trimmed V and J ends, which lost 3 bases and 4 bases, there was a span of 14 bases. The CDR3 loop reads CASSFRVGKSDTQYF. CDR3 nucleotide sequence: TGTGCCAGCAGTTTCAGGGTGGGAAAATCAGATACGCAGTATTTT.

The table lists this clonotype with a few counts. The J gene is TRBJ2-3, the V gene TRBV20-1; a possible D gene is TRBD2 (6 bases). The CDR3 is 16 amino acids. Trimming removed 6 bases at V and 2 bases at J, with 21 bases between. The germline CDR1 and CDR2 sequences are DFQATT and SNEGSKA (reference sequence). The CDR3 DNA follows: TGCAGTGCCACGACATTGGGTAGCGGCCCCACAGATACGCAGTATTTT. It translates to CSATTLGSGPTDTQYF.

This clonotype showed up just once. With a much larger clone just one base away, this may be a read error. The gene calls are TRBV30 and TRBJ1-3; D gene unclear. The CDR3 is made up of 15 amino acids. The V and J ends lost 1 base and 0 bases respectively, with 10 bases between them. Germline-derived CDR1 and CDR2 are GTSNPN and SVGIG (reference sequence). Here the CDR3 reads CAWSAPGYSGNTIYF. Here the CDR3 DNA reads TGTGCCTGGAGTGCACCCGGATACTCTGGAAACACCATATATTTT.

The V and J genes are TRBV20-1 and TRBJ1-5, with 8 nucleotides matching TRBD1. The CDR3 loop spans 13 amino acids. The trim removed 4 bases at V and 7 bases at J, leaving 6 bases unmatched. CDR1 is DFQATT, CDR2 SNEGSKA, per germline (reference sequence). Here the CDR3 DNA reads TGCAGTGCTACCACAGGGGGAGGACAGCCCCAGCATTTT. It specifies CSATTGGGQPQHF.

This clonotype is medium-sized in the sample. The CDR3 is CAWSKIARATPGNTIYF. The CDR3 DNA follows: TGTGCCTGGAGTAAAATAGCGAGGGCCACCCCTGGAAACACCATATATTTT. The rearrangement joins TRBV30 to TRBJ1-3, with unresolved D. Germline loops: CDR1 GTSNPN, CDR2 SVGIG (reference sequence). The CDR3 extends over 17 amino acids. Between the trimmed V and J ends, which lost 2 bases and 2 bases, there was a span of 19 bases.

This clonotype was detected ten times or more. The chain uses TRBV10-3 and TRBJ2-1; 8 bases align to TRBD2. The CDR3 runs 14 residues. The germline CDR1 and CDR2 sequences are ENHRY and SYGVKD. Trimming at V came to 4 bases and at J to 6 bases, leaving 5 bases not matched to a gene. As DNA, the CDR3 is TGTGCCATCAGTGTAGGACTAGCTCTCAATGAGCAGTTCTTC. Protein sequence: CAISVGLALNEQFF.

The chain has TRBV5-6 and TRBJ1-1; TRBD1 is a possible D gene (5 bases). Germline V CDR1 and CDR2: SGHDT, YYEEEE. CDR3 length: 14 residues. Trimming removed 4 bases at V and 3 bases at J, with 13 bases between. CDR3 loop: CASSLLGVDTEAFF. The CDR3 DNA is TGTGCCAGCAGCCTCCTGGGGGTTGACACTGAAGCTTTCTTT.

Comment on this clonotype: This may arise from a read error, as a much more abundant clone is one base away. The chain links TRBV30 to TRBJ1-1; tentatively, D is TRBD1 (6 bases). Between the trimmed V and J ends, which lost 4 bases and 9 bases, there was a span of 12 bases. The CDR3 loop spans 11 amino acids. Germline CDR1 reads GTSNPN; CDR2 reads SVGIG (reference sequence). The CDR3: CAWIAGTKAFF. The CDR3 nucleotides are TGTGCCTGGATAGCGGGGACAAAAGCTTTCTTT.

This clonotype is labeled as medium-sized. The chain carries TRBV6-6 and TRBJ2-2; D is unresolved. Trimming left V 0 bases short and J 6 bases short, with 17 bases between. CDR1 is MNHNY, CDR2 SVGAGI, per germline (reference sequence). CDR3 length equals 17 residues. CDR3 region: CASSYSTVSSTAGELFF. The DNA for the CDR3 is TGTGCCAGCAGTTACTCCACAGTCTCGAGCACGGCCGGGGAGCTGTTTTTT.

By sample share, this clonotype is medium-sized. V usage is TRBV30 and J usage is TRBJ2-7; D ambiguous. The CDR3 has 12 amino acids. The ends were cut back, 0 bases at V and 10 bases at J, with 13 bases in the middle. Germline values: CDR1 GTSNPN, CDR2 SVGIG (reference sequence). CDR3 protein: CAWSVPPAAQYF. Written as DNA, the CDR3 is TGTGCCTGGAGTGTACCCCCCGCGGCCCAGTACTTC.